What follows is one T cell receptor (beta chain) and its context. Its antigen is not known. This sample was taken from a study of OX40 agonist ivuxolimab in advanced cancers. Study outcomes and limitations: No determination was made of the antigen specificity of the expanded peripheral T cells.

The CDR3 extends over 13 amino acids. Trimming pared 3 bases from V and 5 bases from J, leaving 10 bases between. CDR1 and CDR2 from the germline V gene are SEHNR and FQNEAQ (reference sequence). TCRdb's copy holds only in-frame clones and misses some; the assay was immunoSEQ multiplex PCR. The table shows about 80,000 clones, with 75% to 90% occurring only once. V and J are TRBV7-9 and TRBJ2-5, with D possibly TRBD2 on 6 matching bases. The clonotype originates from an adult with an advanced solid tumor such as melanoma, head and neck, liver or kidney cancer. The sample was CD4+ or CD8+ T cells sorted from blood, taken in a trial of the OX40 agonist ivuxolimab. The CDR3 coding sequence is TGTGCCAGCAGCTTTAGGGGAGGCGAGACCCAGTACTTC. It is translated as CASSFRGGETQYF.